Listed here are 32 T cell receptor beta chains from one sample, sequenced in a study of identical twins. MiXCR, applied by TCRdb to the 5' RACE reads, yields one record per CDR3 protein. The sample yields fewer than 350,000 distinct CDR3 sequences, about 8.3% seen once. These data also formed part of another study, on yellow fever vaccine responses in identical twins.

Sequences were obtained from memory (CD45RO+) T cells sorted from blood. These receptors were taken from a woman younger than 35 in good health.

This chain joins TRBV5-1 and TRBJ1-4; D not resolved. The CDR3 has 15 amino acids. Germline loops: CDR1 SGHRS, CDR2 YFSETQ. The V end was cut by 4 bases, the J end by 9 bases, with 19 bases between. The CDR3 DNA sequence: TGCGCCAGCAGCCTCCCGGCGGCGCATGTTAAAAAACTGTTTTTT. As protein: CASSLPAAHVKKLFF.

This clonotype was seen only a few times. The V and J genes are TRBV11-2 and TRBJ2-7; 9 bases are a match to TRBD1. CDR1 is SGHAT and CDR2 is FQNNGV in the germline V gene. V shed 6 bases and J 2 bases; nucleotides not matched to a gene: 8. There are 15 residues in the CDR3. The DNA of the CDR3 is TGTGCCAGCAGTTATAGTACAGGGGGCCCCTACGAGCAGTACGTC. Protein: CASSYSTGGPYEQYV.

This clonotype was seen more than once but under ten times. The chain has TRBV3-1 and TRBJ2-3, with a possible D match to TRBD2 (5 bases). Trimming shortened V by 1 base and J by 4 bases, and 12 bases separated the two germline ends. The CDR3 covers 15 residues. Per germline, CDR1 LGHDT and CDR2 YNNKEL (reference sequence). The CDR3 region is CASSQGNPGADTQYF. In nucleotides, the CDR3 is TGTGCCAGCAGCCAAGGTAACCCCGGGGCAGATACGCAGTATTTT.

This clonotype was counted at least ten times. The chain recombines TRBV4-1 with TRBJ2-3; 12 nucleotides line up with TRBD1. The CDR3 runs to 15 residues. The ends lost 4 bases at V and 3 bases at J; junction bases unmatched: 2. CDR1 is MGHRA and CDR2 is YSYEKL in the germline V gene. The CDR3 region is CASSLGQGATDTQYF. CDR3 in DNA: TGCGCCAGCAGCCTGGGACAGGGGGCGACAGATACGCAGTATTTT.

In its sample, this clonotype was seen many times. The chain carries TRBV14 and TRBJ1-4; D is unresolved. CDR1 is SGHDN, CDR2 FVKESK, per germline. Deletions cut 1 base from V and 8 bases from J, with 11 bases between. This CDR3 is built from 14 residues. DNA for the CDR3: TGTGCCAGCAGCCAAGGTGGGGTCGGAGAAAAACTGTTTTTT. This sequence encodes CASSQGGVGEKLFF.

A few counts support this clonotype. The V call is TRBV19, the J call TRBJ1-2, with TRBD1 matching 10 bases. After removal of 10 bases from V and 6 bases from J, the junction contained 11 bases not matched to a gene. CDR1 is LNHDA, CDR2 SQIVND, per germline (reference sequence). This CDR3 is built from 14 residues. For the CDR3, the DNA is TGTGCCACTAGACCGGGACAGGGGACAAATGGCTACACCTTC. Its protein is CATRPGQGTNGYTF.

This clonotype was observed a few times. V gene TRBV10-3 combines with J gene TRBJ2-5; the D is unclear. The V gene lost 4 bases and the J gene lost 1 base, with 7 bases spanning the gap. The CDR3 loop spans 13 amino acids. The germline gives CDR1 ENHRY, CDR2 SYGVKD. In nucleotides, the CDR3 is TGTGCCATCAGTGCGCCCCCCCAAGAGACCCAGTACTTC. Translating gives CAISAPPQETQYF.

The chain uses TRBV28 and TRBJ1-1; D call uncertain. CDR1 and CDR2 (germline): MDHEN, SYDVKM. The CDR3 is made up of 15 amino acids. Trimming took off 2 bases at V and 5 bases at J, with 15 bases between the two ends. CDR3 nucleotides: TGTGCCAGCAGTTTAAGGAGGGATCTGAGGACTGAAGCTTTCTTT. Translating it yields CASSLRRDLRTEAFF. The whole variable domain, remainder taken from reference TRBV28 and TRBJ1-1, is DVKVTQSSRYLVKRTGEKVFLECVQDMDHENMFWYRQDPGLGLRLIYFSYDVKMKEKGDIPEGYSVSREKKERFSLILESASTNQTSMYLCASSLRRDLRTEAFFGQGTRLTVV.

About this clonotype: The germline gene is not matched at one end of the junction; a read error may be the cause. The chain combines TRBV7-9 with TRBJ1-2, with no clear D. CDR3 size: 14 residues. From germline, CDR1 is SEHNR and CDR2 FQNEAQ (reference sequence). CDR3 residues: CASSLEGWPDGYTF. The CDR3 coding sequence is TGTGCCAGCAGCTTAGAGGGATGGCCTGATGGATACACCTTC.

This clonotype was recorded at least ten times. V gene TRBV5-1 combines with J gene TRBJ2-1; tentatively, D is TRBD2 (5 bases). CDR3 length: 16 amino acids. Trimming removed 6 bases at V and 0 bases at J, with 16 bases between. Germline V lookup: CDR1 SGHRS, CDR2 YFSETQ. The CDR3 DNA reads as TGCGCCAGCAACAACGGAGGAATTCACTCCTACAATGAGCAGTTCTTC. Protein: CASNNGGIHSYNEQFF.

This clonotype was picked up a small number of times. CDR3 nucleotides: TGTGCCAGCAGCTGGGACAGGGGACTCACCGGGGAGCTGTTTTTT. It specifies CASSWDRGLTGELFF. The chain employs TRBV5-6 and TRBJ2-2, with 10 bases aligning to TRBD1. Germline V gives CDR1 SGHDT, CDR2 YYEEEE. The V segment lost 3 bases and the J segment 4 bases; nucleotides outside the gene matches: 3. CDR3 length: 15 amino acids.

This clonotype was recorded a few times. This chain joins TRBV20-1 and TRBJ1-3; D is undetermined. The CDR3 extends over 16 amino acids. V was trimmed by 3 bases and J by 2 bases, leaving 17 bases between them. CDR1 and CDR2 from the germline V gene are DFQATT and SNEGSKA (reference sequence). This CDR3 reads CSASLAGSGPGNTIYF. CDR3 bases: TGCAGTGCTAGCCTCGCCGGGAGTGGACCTGGAAACACCATATATTTT.

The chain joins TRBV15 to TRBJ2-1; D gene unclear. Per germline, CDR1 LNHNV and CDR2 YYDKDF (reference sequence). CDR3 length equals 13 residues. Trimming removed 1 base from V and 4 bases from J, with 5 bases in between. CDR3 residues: CATSRAIYNEQFF. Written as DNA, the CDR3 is TGTGCCACCAGCAGAGCGATATACAATGAGCAGTTCTTC.

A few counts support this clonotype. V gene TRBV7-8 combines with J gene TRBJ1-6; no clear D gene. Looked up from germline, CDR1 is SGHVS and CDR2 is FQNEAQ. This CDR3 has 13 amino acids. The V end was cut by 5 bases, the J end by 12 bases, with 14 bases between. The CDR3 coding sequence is TGTGCCAGCAGCCTAATGGGAGAAGGACCCCTCCACTTT. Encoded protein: CASSLMGEGPLHF.

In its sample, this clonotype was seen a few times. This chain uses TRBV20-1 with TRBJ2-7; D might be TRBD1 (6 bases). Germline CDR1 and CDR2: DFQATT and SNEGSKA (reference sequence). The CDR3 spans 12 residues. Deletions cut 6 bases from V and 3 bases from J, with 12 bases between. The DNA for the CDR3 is TGCAGTGCGCCAAAACAGGGCTACGAGCAGTACGTC. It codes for CSAPKQGYEQYV.

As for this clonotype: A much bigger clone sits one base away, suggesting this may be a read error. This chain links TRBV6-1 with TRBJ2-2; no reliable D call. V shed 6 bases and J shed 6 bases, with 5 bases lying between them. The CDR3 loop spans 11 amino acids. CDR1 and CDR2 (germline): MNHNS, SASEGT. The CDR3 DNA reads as TGTGCCAGCAGCCGTCCCGGGGAGCTGTTTTTT. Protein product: CASSRPGELFF.

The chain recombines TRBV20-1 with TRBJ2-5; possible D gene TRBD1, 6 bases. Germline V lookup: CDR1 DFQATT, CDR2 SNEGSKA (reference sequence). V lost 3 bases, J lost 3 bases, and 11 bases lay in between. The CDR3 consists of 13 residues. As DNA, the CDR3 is TGCAGTGCTAGTCGGACAGCCAAAGAGACCCAGTACTTC. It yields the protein CSASRTAKETQYF.

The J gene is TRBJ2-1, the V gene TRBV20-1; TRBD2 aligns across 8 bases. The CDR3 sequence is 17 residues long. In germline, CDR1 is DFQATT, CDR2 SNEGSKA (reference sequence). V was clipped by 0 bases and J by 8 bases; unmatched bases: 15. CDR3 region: CSARDVRPGGVSHEQFF. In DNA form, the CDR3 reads TGCAGTGCTAGAGATGTTCGGCCGGGGGGGGTCAGTCATGAGCAGTTCTTC.

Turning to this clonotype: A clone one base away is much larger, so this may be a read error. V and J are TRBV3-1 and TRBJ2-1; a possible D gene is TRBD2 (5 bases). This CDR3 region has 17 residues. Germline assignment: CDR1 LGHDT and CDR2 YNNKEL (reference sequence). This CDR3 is CACSQDALAPPYNEQFF. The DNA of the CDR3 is TGTGCCTGCAGCCAAGATGCGCTAGCCCCCCCCTACAATGAGCAGTTCTTC.

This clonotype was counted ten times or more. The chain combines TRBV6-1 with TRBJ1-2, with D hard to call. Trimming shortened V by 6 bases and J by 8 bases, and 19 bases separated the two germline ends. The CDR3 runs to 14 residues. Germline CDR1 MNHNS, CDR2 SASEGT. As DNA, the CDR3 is TGTGCCAGCAGCCCAGCGGCCTACATAGACGGCTACACCTTC. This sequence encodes CASSPAAYIDGYTF.

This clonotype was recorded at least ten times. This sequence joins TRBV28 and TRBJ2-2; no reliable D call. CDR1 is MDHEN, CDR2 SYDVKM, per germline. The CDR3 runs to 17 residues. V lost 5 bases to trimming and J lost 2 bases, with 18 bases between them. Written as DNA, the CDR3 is TGTGCCAGCAGTGCCGACACGGACCGCAGCAACACCGGGGAGCTGTTTTTT. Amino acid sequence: CASSADTDRSNTGELFF.

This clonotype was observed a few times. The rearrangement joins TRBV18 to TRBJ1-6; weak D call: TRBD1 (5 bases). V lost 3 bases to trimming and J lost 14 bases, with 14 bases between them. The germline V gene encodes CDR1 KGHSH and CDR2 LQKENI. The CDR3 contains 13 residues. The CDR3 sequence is CASSPTSTVALHF. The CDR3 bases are TGTGCCAGCTCACCGACATCGACAGTAGCCCTCCACTTT.

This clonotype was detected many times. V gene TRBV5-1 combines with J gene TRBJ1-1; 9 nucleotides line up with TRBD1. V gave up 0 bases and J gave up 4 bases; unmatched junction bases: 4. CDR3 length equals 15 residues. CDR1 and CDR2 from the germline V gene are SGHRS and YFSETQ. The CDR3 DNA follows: TGCGCCAGCAGCTTGGCCGTGACAGGGGGCACTGAAGCTTTCTTT. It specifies CASSLAVTGGTEAFF.

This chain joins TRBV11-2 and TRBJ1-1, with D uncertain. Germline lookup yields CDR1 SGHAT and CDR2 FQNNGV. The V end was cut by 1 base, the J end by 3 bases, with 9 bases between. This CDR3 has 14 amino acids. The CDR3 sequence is CASSLGADYTEAFF. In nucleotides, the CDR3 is TGTGCCAGCAGCTTAGGCGCAGACTACACTGAAGCTTTCTTT. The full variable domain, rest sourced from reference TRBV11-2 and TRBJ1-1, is EAGVAQSPRYKIIEKRQSVAFWCNPISGHATLYWYQQILGQGPKLLIQFQNNGVVDDSQLPKDRFSAERLKGVDSTLKIQPAKLEDSAVYLCASSLGADYTEAFFGQGTRLTVV.

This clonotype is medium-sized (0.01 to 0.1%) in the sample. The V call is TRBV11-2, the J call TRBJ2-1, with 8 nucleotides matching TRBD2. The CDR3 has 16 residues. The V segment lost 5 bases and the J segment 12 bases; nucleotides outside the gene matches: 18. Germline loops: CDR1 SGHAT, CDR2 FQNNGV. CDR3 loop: CASSPDLAGAGSGQFF. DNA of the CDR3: TGTGCCAGCAGCCCTGATCTAGCGGGTGCCGGGTCGGGGCAGTTCTTC.

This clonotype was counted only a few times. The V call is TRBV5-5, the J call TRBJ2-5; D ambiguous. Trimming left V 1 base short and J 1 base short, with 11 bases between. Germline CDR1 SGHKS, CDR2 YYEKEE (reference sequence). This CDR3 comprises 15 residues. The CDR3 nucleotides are TGTGCCAGCAGCTTGAGTGTGGCAGCCCAAGAGACCCAGTACTTC. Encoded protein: CASSLSVAAQETQYF.

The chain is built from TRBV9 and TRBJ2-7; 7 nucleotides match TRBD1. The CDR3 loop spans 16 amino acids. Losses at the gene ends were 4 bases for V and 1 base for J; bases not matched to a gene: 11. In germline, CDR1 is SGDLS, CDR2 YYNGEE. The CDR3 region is CASSPRQGMGSYEQYF. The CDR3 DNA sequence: TGTGCCAGCAGCCCACGACAGGGTATGGGGTCCTACGAGCAGTACTTC.

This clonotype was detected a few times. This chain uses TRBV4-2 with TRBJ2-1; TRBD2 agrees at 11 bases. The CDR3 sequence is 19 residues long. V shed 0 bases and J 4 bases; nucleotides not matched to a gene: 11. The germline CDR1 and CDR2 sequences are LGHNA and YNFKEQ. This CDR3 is CASSQEPWGSGREYNEQFF. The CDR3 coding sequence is TGTGCCAGCAGCCAAGAACCCTGGGGTAGCGGGAGGGAGTACAATGAGCAGTTCTTC.

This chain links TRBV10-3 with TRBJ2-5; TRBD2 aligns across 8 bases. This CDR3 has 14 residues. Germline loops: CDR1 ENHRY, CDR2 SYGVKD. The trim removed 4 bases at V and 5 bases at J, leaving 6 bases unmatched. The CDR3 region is CAISGREGGETQYF. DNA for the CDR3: TGTGCCATCAGTGGACGGGAGGGGGGTGAGACCCAGTACTTC.

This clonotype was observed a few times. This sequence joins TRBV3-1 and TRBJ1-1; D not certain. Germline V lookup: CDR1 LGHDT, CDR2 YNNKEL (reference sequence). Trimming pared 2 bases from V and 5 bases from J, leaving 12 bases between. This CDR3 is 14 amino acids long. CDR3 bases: TGTGCCAGCAGCCAAATTCCAACGGGGACTGAAGCTTTCTTT. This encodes CASSQIPTGTEAFF.

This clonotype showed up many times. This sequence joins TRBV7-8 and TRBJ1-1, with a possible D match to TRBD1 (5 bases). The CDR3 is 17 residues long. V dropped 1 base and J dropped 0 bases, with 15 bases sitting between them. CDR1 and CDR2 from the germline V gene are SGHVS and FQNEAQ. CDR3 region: CASSLVPGRTLNTEAFF. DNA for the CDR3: TGTGCCAGCAGCTTAGTTCCGGGACGGACCTTGAACACTGAAGCTTTCTTT.

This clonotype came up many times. CDR3 in DNA: TGCAGCGTTAGGTTTAGCGGGAGGGCCGGGGAGCTGTTTTTT. It yields the protein CSVRFSGRAGELFF. The chain carries TRBV29-1 and TRBJ2-2; 11 bases match TRBD2. Losses at the gene ends were 5 bases for V and 6 bases for J; bases not matched to a gene: 5. The CDR3 is 14 residues long. CDR1 SQVTM and CDR2 ANQGSEA come from the germline V gene.